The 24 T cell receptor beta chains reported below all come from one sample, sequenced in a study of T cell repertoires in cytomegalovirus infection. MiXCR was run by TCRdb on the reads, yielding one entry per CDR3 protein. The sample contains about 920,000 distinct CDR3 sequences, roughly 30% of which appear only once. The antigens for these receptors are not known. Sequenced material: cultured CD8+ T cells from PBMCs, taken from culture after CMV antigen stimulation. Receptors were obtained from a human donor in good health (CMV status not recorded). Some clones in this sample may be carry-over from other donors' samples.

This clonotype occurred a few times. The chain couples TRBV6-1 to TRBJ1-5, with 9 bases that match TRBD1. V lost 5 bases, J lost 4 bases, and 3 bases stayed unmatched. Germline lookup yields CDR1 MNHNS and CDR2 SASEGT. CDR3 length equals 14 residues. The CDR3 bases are TGTGCCAGCAGTAAACAGGGGGCGAATCAGCCCCAGCATTTT. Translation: CASSKQGANQPQHF.

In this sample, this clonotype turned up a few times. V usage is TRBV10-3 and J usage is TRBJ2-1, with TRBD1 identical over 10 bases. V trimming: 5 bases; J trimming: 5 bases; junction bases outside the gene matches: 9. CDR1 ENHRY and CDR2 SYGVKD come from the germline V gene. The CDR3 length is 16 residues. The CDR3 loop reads CAISSQTGGADNEQFF. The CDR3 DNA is TGTGCCATCAGTAGCCAGACAGGGGGCGCCGACAATGAGCAGTTCTTC.

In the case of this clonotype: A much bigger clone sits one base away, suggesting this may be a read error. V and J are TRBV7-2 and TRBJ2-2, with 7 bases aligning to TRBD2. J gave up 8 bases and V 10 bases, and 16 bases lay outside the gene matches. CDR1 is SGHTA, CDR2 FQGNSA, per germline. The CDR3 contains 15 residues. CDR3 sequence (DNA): TGTGCCACAGCCCCTGGTCAAGCGCGGGGGGGGGAGCTGTTTTTT. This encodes CATAPGQARGGELFF.

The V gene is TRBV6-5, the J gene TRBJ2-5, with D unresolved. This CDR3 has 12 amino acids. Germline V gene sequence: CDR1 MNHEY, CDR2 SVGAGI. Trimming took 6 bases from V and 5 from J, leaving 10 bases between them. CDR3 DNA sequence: TGTGCCAGCAGCCAAGACTGGGAGACCCAGTACTTC. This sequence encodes CASSQDWETQYF.

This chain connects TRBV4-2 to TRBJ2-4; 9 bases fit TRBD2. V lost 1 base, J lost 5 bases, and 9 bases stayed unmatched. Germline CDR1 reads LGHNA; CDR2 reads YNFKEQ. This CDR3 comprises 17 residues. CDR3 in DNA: TGTGCCAGCAGCCAAGTCATAGTCGGCGGGGGGGAAAACATTCAGTACTTC. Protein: CASSQVIVGGGENIQYF.

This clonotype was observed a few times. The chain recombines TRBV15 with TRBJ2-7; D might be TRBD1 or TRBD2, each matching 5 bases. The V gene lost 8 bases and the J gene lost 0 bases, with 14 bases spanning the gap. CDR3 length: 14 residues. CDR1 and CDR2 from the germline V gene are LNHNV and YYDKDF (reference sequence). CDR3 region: CATSWDGVSYEQYF. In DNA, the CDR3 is TGTGCCACCTCCTGGGACGGCGTCTCCTACGAGCAGTACTTC.

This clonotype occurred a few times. The CDR3 protein is CASRGLRGSATGELFF. The CDR3 DNA is TGTGCCAGCAGGGGACTTAGGGGGTCCGCCACCGGGGAGCTGTTTTTT. The V and J genes are TRBV6-2 or TRBV6-3 and TRBJ2-2, with D possibly being TRBD1 or TRBD2 (6 bases each). CDR3 size: 16 residues. CDR1 MNHEY and CDR2 SVGEGT come from the germline V gene. Trimming took off 6 bases at V and 4 bases at J, with 18 bases between the two ends.

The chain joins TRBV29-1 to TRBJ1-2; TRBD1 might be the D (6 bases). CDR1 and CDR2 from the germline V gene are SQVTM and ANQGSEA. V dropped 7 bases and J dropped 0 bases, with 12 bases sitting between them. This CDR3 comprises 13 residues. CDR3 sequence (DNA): TGCAGCGCCGGACGGACAGCTAACTATGGCTACACCTTC. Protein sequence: CSAGRTANYGYTF.

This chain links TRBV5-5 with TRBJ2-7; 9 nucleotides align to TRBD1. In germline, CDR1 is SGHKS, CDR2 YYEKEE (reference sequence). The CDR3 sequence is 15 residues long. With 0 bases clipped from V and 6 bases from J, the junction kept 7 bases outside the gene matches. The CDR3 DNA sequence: TGTGCCAGCAGCTTGGGGACAGGGGTCCTTTCCGAGCAGTACTTC. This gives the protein CASSLGTGVLSEQYF.

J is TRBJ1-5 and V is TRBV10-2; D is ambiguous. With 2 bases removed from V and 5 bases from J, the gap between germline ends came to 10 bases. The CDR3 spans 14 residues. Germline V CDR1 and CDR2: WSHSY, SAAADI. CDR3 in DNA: TGCGCCAGCAGTGAGGTGGCAGCAGATCAGCCCCAGCATTTT. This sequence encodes CASSEVAADQPQHF.

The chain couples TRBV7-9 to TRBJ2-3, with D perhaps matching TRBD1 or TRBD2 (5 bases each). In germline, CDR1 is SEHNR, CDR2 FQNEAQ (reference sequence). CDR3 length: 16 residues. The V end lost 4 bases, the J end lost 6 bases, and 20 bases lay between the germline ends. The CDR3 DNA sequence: TGTGCCAGCAGCTCCCCGGGACCCCTCTTCCCGGATACGCAGTATTTT. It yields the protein CASSSPGPLFPDTQYF.

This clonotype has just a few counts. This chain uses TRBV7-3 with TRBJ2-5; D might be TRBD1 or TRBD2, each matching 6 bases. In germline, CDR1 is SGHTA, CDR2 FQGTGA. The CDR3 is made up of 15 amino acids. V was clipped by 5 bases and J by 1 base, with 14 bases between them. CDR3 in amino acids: CASSPRGDIQETQYF. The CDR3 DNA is TGTGCCAGCAGCCCTAGGGGGGATATCCAAGAGACCCAGTACTTC. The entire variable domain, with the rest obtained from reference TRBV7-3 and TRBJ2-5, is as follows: GAGVSQTPSNKVTEKGKYVELRCDPISGHTALYWYRQSLGQGPEFLIYFQGTGAADDSGLPNDRFFAVRPEGSVSTLKIQRTERGDSAVYLCASSPRGDIQETQYFGPGTRLLVL.

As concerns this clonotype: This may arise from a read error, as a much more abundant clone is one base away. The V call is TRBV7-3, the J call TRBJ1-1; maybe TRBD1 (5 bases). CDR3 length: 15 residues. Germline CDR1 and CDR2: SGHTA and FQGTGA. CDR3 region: CASSQRGGIATEDFF. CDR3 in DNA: TGTGCCAGCAGTCAACGGGGGGGTATCGCCACTGAAGATTTCTTT.

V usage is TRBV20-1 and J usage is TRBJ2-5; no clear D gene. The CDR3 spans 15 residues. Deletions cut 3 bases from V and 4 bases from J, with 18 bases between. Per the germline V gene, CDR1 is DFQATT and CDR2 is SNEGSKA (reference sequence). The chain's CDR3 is CSARGIVVGPETQYF. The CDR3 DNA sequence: TGCAGTGCTAGGGGGATAGTGGTTGGGCCAGAGACCCAGTACTTC.

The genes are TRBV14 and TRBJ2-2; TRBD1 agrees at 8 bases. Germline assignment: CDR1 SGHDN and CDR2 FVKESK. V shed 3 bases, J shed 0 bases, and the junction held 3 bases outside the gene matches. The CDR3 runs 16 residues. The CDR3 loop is CASSQPGQANTGELFF. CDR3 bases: TGTGCCAGCAGCCAGCCGGGACAGGCGAACACCGGGGAGCTGTTTTTT.

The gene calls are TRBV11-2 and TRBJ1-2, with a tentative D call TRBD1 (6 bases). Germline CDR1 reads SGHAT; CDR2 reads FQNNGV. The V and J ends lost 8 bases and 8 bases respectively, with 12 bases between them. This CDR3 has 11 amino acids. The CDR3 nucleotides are TGTGCCAGCTGGGGGCAGGAGGGCTACACCTTC. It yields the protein CASWGQEGYTF.

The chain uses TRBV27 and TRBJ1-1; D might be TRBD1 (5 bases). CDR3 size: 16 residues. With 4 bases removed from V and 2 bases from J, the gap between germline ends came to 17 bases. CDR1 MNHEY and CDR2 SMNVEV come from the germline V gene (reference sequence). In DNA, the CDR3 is TGTGCCAGCAGTTGGGGGGATGGCAGAGTAAACACTGAAGCTTTCTTT. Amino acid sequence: CASSWGDGRVNTEAFF.

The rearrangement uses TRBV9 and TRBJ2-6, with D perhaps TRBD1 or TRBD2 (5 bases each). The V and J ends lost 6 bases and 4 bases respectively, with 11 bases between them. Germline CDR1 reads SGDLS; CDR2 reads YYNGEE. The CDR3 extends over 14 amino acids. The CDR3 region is CASKWGPGANVLTF. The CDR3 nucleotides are TGTGCCAGCAAGTGGGGACCCGGGGCCAACGTCCTGACTTTC.

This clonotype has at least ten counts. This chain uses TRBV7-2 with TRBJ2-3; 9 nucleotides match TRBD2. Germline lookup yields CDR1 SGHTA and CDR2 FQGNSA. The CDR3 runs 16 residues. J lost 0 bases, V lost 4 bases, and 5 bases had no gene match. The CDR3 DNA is TGTGCCAGCAGCTCCTTAACTAGCGGGAGCACAGATACGCAGTATTTT. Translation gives CASSSLTSGSTDTQYF.

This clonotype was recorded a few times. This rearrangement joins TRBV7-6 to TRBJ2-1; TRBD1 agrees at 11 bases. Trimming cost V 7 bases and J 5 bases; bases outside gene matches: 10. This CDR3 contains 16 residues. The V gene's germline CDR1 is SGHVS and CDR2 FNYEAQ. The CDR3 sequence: CASKAWGQGGNNEQFF. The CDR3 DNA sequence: TGTGCCAGCAAAGCTTGGGGACAGGGGGGGAACAATGAGCAGTTCTTC.

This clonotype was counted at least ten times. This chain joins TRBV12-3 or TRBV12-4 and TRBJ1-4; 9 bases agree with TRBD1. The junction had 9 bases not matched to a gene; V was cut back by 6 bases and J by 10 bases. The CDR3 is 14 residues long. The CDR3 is CASRADRGTGKLFF. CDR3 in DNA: TGTGCCAGCAGGGCCGACAGGGGGACGGGAAAACTGTTTTTT.

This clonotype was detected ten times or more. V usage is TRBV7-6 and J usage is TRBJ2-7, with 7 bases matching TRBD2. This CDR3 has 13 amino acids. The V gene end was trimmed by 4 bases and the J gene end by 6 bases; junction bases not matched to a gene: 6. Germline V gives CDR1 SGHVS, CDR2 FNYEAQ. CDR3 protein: CASSSGGGLEQYV. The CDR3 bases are TGTGCCAGCAGCTCCGGGGGAGGGCTCGAGCAGTACGTC.

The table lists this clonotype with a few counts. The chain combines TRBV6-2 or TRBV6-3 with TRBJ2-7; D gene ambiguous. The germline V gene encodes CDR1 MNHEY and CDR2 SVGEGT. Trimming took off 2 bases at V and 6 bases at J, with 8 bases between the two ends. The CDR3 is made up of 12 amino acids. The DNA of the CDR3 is TGTGCCAGCAGTTACGTGGCTGGCGAGCAGTACGTC. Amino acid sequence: CASSYVAGEQYV.

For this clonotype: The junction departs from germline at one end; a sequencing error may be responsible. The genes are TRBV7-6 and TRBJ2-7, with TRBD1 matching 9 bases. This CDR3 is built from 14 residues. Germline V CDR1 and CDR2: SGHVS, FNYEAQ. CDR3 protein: CANSSRTGAYEQYF. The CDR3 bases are TGTGCCAACAGCTCAAGGACAGGGGCCTACGAGCAGTACTTC.